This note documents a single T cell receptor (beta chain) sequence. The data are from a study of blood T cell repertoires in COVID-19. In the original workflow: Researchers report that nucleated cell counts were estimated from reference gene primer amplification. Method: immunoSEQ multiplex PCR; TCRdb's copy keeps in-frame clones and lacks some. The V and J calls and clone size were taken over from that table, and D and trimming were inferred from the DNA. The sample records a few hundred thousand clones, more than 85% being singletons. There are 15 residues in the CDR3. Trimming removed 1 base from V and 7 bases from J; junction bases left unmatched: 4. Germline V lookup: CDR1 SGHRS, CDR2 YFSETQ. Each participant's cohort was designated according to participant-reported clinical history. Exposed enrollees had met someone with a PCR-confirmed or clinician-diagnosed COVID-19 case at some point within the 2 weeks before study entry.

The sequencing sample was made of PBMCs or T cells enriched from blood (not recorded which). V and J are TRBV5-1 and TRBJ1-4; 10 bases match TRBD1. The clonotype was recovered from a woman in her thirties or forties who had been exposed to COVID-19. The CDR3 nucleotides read TGCGCCAGCAGCTTGCGACAGGGGGCAGGTGAAAAACTGTTTTTT. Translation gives CASSLRQGAGEKLFF. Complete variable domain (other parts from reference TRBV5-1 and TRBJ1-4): KAGVTQTPRYLIKTRGQQVTLSCSPISGHRSVSWYQQTPGQGLQFLFEYFSETQRNKGNFPGRFSGRQFSNSRSEMNVSTLELGDSALYLCASSLRQGAGEKLFFGSGTQLSVL.